The rows below give T cell receptor beta chains drawn from one sample of a study of OX40 agonist ivuxolimab in advanced cancers. The data were produced by immunoSEQ multiplex PCR, yet TCRdb's version contains in-frame clones alone and is incomplete. The sample has tens of thousands of clones; 70% to 85% are singletons. The sample here was CD4+ or CD8+ T cells sorted from blood, taken in a trial of the OX40 agonist ivuxolimab. Every receptor here comes from an adult with an advanced solid tumor such as melanoma, head and neck, liver or kidney cancer. The CDR3 runs from the conserved cysteine through the conserved F or W. The D gene is left open where the match is weak. Clone size is shown for a subset of rows, as once, few, many or a class of expanded clone.

- - TRBJ2-6 TRBV27 CASSPLELSGANVLTF TGTGCCAGCAGTCCCCTCGAGCTCTCTGGGGCCAACGTCCTGACTTTC
- TRBD2 TRBJ2-1 TRBV7-2 CASSREAGAAGGGEQFF TGTGCCAGCAGCCGAGAAGCCGGCGCAGCGGGAGGTGGTGAGCAGTTCTTC
- TRBD1 TRBJ2-3 TRBV6-1 CATRGRAFSTDTQYF TGTGCCACTAGGGGGCGGGCGTTTAGCACAGATACGCAGTATTTT
- - TRBJ2-7 TRBV19 CASGGTYTYEQYF TGTGCCAGTGGGGGGACCTATACCTACGAGCAGTACTTC
- TRBD1 TRBJ2-5 TRBV10-3 CAISEFQTGGQETQYF TGTGCCATCAGCGAGTTCCAGACAGGGGGCCAAGAGACCCAGTACTTC
- TRBD2 TRBJ2-1 TRBV7-9 CASSPSGTSSYNEQFF TGTGCCAGCAGCCCTAGCGGAACCAGCTCCTACAATGAGCAGTTCTTC
- - TRBJ2-2 TRBV28 CASSFNTGGTGELFF TGTGCCAGCAGTTTTAACACCGGAGGGACCGGGGAGCTGTTTTTT
- - TRBJ1-2 TRBV7-2 CASSLSGGGIGYGYTF TGTGCCAGCAGCTTAAGCGGGGGCGGAATAGGCTATGGCTACACCTTC
- TRBD1 TRBJ2-1 TRBV25-1 CASSEYTGQSRNEQFF TGTGCCAGCAGTGAATATACGGGACAGTCAAGAAATGAGCAGTTCTTC
- - TRBJ2-7 TRBV4-2 CASSQVGSRPGVGYEQYF TGTGCCAGCAGCCAAGTGGGATCACGTCCAGGGGTTGGCTACGAGCAGTACTTC
- - TRBJ2-7 TRBV6-1 CASVPSTGPEQYF TGTGCCAGCGTCCCATCGACAGGTCCTGAGCAGTACTTC
- - TRBJ2-2 TRBV11-3 CASTRSDSIGELFF TGTGCCAGCACGAGGTCGGACTCCATCGGGGAGCTGTTTTTT
few TRBD2 TRBJ2-5 TRBV5-1 CASSSQVTSGSGETQYF TGCGCCAGCAGCTCCCAGGTGACTAGCGGGAGTGGGGAGACCCAGTACTTC
- - TRBJ1-2 TRBV4-1 CASSPVGGDRKGGYTF TGCGCCAGCAGCCCCGTCGGCGGAGACCGCAAAGGTGGCTACACCTTC
- TRBD2 TRBJ2-7 TRBV7-7 CASSFRPGLDYEQYF TGTGCTAGCAGCTTTAGACCGGGACTAGATTACGAGCAGTACTTC
- - TRBJ1-4 TRBV7-2 CASSPRGLVANEKLFF TGTGCCAGCAGCCCACGAGGGCTTGTAGCTAATGAAAAACTGTTTTTT
- - TRBJ2-3 TRBV5-1 CASSLSSIADTQYF TGCGCCAGCAGCTTGAGTTCCATAGCAGATACGCAGTATTTT
- TRBD2 TRBJ2-2 TRBV6-1 CASSESGLAGATGELFF TGTGCCAGCAGTGAATCGGGTCTAGCGGGAGCCACCGGGGAGCTGTTTTTT
- TRBD1 TRBJ2-1 TRBV5-4 CASSSGTDSNEQFF TGTGCCAGCAGCTCCGGGACAGACTCTAATGAGCAGTTCTTC
- TRBD1 TRBJ2-7 TRBV6-6 CASSPGTGDYEQYF TGTGCCAGCAGTCCCGGGACAGGGGACTACGAGCAGTACTTC
- TRBD1 TRBJ1-2 TRBV30 CARGEGARFGYTF TGTGCCCGGGGGGAGGGGGCAAGGTTTGGCTACACCTTC
- - TRBJ1-5 TRBV4-1 CASSRSWESYSNQPQHF TGCGCCAGCAGCCGGTCTTGGGAGTCGTATAGCAATCAGCCCCAGCATTTT
- TRBD2 TRBJ2-3 TRBV28 CASSSTSATSTDTQYF TGTGCCAGCAGTTCTACTAGCGCAACTAGCACAGATACGCAGTATTTT
- TRBD1 TRBJ1-5 TRBV7-8 CASSLALSTGANQPQHF TGTGCCAGCAGCTTAGCGCTGTCCACAGGGGCAAATCAGCCCCAGCATTTT
- - TRBJ2-5 TRBV13 CASSLGDLRGETQYF TGTGCCAGCAGCTTAGGGGACCTCCGAGGGGAGACCCAGTACTTC
- TRBD2 TRBJ2-1 TRBV7-2 CASSIIAGVPSYNEQFF TGTGCCAGCAGCATCATAGCGGGAGTGCCATCCTACAATGAGCAGTTCTTC
- - TRBJ2-7 TRBV14 CASSLLGSYEQYF TGTGCCAGCAGCCTCCTCGGGTCCTACGAGCAGTACTTC
few TRBD1 TRBJ1-4 TRBV4-1 CASRQGLGANEKLFF TGCGCCAGCAGACAGGGGTTGGGTGCTAATGAAAAACTGTTTTTT
- TRBD2 TRBJ2-3 TRBV15 CATSRDPRRGGADTQYF TGTGCCACCAGCAGAGATCCTCGGCGCGGGGGGGCAGATACGCAGTATTTT
- TRBD1 TRBJ1-5 TRBV19 CASGTGGYDQPQHF TGTGCCAGTGGGACAGGGGGTTATGATCAGCCCCAGCATTTT
- TRBD2 TRBJ2-3 TRBV19 CASATGTSTQYF TGTGCCAGTGCCACAGGGACTAGTACGCAGTATTTT
- - TRBJ2-5 TRBV5-6 CASSFGGETQYF TGTGCCAGCAGCTTTGGAGGGGAGACCCAGTACTTC
- - TRBJ2-1 TRBV14 CASSQLGGYNEQFF TGTGCCAGCAGCCAGCTGGGGGGCTACAATGAGCAGTTCTTC
few TRBD1 TRBJ1-1 TRBV6-1 CASTKDRDTEAFF TGTGCCAGCACCAAGGACAGGGACACTGAAGCTTTCTTT
- TRBD2 TRBJ2-1 TRBV15 CATSGRDYLNEQFF TGTGCCACCAGCGGCCGGGACTATCTCAATGAGCAGTTCTTC
once - TRBJ2-5 TRBV5-4 CASTLGSETQYF TGTGCCAGCACCTTGGGGTCAGAGACCCAGTACTTC
few - TRBJ2-2 TRBV2 CATRRDGNAGELFF TGTGCCACAAGGAGGGACGGGAACGCCGGGGAGCTGTTTTTT
- - TRBJ2-1 TRBV11-2 CASSLEAGGANEQFF TGTGCCAGCAGCTTAGAGGCAGGAGGAGCAAATGAGCAGTTCTTC
few - TRBJ2-5 TRBV7-9 CASSFQQEETQYF TGTGCCAGCAGCTTTCAACAGGAAGAGACCCAGTACTTC
few - TRBJ1-2 TRBV7-2 CASSTATGLGGYTF TGTGCCAGCAGCACCGCTACGGGGCTGGGGGGCTACACCTTC
once - TRBJ2-1 TRBV28 CASSSLDGSSYNEQFF TGTGCCAGCAGTTCCCTCGACGGTAGCTCCTACAATGAGCAGTTCTTC
- TRBD1 TRBJ2-1 TRBV9 CASSVARGWSEQFF TGTGCCAGCAGCGTAGCCAGGGGGTGGAGTGAGCAGTTCTTC
- TRBD2 TRBJ2-3 TRBV4-1 CASSQIWLLAGGRRAGTDTQYF TGCGCCAGCAGCCAAATCTGGTTACTAGCGGGAGGCCGGAGGGCGGGCACAGATACGCAGTATTTT
- - TRBJ1-3 TRBV7-2 CASSLATPRAGNTIYF TGTGCCAGCAGCTTAGCGACTCCCAGGGCCGGAAACACCATATATTTT
- - TRBJ2-7 TRBV7-2 CASSPAGGYHEQYF TGTGCCAGCAGCCCGGCCGGGGGTTACCACGAGCAGTACTTC
- - TRBJ2-7 TRBV20-1 CSARESEQYF TGCAGTGCTAGAGAGTCCGAGCAGTACTTC
- TRBD2 TRBJ2-1 TRBV5-4 CASSLGLAAEQFF TGTGCCAGCAGCTTGGGGCTAGCGGCTGAGCAGTTCTTC
- TRBD1 TRBJ1-1 TRBV4-1 CASSQGQGLMNTEAFF TGCGCCAGCAGCCAGGGACAGGGTCTAATGAACACTGAAGCTTTCTTT